One sample yielded the 13 T cell receptor beta chains listed below, sequenced in a study of blood T cells in healthy people across ages. Using a J-beta primer mix together with a sample-barcoded 5' primer, a second PCR was run for about 6 to 11 cycles. TCRdb redid the calling of the 5' RACE reads with MiXCR, one entry per CDR3 protein. Among about 780,000 distinct CDR3 sequences listed, about 45% were seen once. The sequencing input was blood. The receptors come from a man at least 80 years old in good health.

V usage is TRBV5-1 and J usage is TRBJ2-7; D might be TRBD1 (8 bases). The CDR3 sequence is 12 residues long. CDR1 is SGHRS, CDR2 YFSETQ, per germline. Between the trimmed V and J ends, which lost 1 base and 10 bases, there was a span of 12 bases. CDR3 sequence reads: CASSLTGGAQYF. The CDR3 DNA is TGCGCCAGCAGCTTGACAGGGGGGGCCCAGTACTTC.

This clonotype was detected only a few times. V and J are TRBV7-9 and TRBJ2-1, with 11 bases aligning to TRBD2. This CDR3 comprises 15 residues. V lost 4 bases, J lost 5 bases, and 4 bases stayed unmatched. The germline V gene has CDR1 SEHNR and CDR2 FQNEAQ (reference sequence). The CDR3 sequence is CASSYTSGSHNEQFF. In DNA, the CDR3 is TGTGCCAGCAGCTACACTAGCGGGAGTCACAATGAGCAGTTCTTC.

This clonotype was counted only a few times. The rearrangement joins TRBV4-3 to TRBJ2-3, with 7 nucleotides matching TRBD2. V lost 4 bases and J lost 2; bases outside the gene matches: 12. Germline CDR1 reads LGHNA; CDR2 reads YSLEER. The CDR3 covers 17 residues. The CDR3 spells CASSRDPSGGTTDTQYF. The DNA of the CDR3 is TGCGCCAGCAGCCGAGACCCTAGCGGAGGAACCACAGATACGCAGTATTTT.

The chain combines TRBV30 with TRBJ2-7; 8 nucleotides match TRBD2. V was pared by 3 bases and J by 6 bases, with 10 bases of the junction left unmatched. The CDR3 totals 14 residues. CDR1 GTSNPN and CDR2 SVGIG come from the germline V gene (reference sequence). This CDR3 is CAWRGSGKGSEQYF. As DNA, the CDR3 is TGTGCCTGGAGAGGTAGCGGGAAGGGTTCCGAGCAGTACTTC.

This sequence joins TRBV20-1 and TRBJ1-5, with TRBD1 matching 7 bases. The V gene's germline CDR1 is DFQATT and CDR2 SNEGSKA (reference sequence). Trimming removed 1 base from V and 4 bases from J; junction bases left unmatched: 4. The CDR3 is 14 residues long. CDR3 sequence (DNA): TGCAGTGCTAGAGCCGGGACAGAAAATCAGCCCCAGCATTTT. It specifies CSARAGTENQPQHF.

The chain recombines TRBV7-2 with TRBJ1-6, with D possibly being TRBD1 (6 bases). In germline, CDR1 is SGHTA, CDR2 FQGNSA. This CDR3 region has 19 residues. Deletions cut 1 base from V and 7 bases from J, with 23 bases between. CDR3 sequence: CASSLDLGLQGGFNSPLHF. As DNA, the CDR3 is TGTGCCAGCAGCTTAGATCTCGGTTTACAGGGAGGATTCAATTCACCCCTCCACTTT.

The chain combines TRBV27 with TRBJ2-1; D perhaps matches TRBD2 (6 bases). The CDR3 loop spans 15 amino acids. Trimming left V 6 bases short and J 4 bases short, with 16 bases between. CDR1 and CDR2 from the germline V gene are MNHEY and SMNVEV (reference sequence). This CDR3 is CASSSTSILYNEQFF. The CDR3 DNA reads TGTGCCAGCAGCAGTACTAGCATATTATACAATGAGCAGTTCTTC.

This rearrangement joins TRBV6-6 to TRBJ1-5, with 7 bases matching TRBD1. CDR3 length equals 16 residues. The junction had 8 bases not matched to a gene; V was cut back by 6 bases and J by 0 bases. The germline V gene has CDR1 MNHNY and CDR2 SVGAGI (reference sequence). CDR3 sequence reads: CASSPGQRYSNQPQHF. The CDR3 DNA is TGTGCCAGCAGCCCGGGACAGAGATATAGCAATCAGCCCCAGCATTTT.

The rearrangement uses TRBV3-1 and TRBJ1-4; D remains ambiguous. The CDR3 runs to 16 residues. Germline V lookup: CDR1 LGHDT, CDR2 YNNKEL (reference sequence). V gave up 5 bases and J gave up 0 bases, with 13 bases separating them. The CDR3 loop is CASSSRVATTNEKLFF. CDR3 coding DNA: TGTGCCAGCAGCTCTCGAGTTGCAACAACTAATGAAAAACTGTTTTTT.

This clonotype was seen only a few times. The chain joins TRBV7-2 to TRBJ2-1, with 14 bases matching TRBD2. The CDR3 runs to 17 residues. Germline CDR1 SGHTA, CDR2 FQGNSA. V was pared by 1 base and J by 3 bases, with 2 bases of the junction left unmatched. The CDR3 DNA sequence: TGTGCCAGCAGCTTAGAGGGACTAGCGGGAGACTACAATGAGCAGTTCTTC. This encodes CASSLEGLAGDYNEQFF.

The J gene is TRBJ1-6, the V gene TRBV5-1; D not resolved. Germline CDR1 is SGHRS and CDR2 is YFSETQ. V lost 6 bases and J lost 5, with 6 bases in between. The CDR3 contains 12 residues. CDR3 DNA: TGCGCCAGCAACGGAGATAATTCACCCCTCCACTTT. Protein product: CASNGDNSPLHF.

The CDR3 DNA is TGTGCCAGCAGTCCGGGACAGGGTTTTCGCTACACCTTC. This sequence encodes CASSPGQGFRYTF. J is TRBJ1-2 and V is TRBV6-5; 9 bases match TRBD1. This CDR3 is built from 13 residues. Germline assignment: CDR1 MNHEY and CDR2 SVGAGI. The J segment lost 9 bases and the V segment lost 5 bases, leaving 7 bases of the junction unmatched.

The CDR3 DNA is TGCGCCAGCAGCCAATCGACAGGGTCGTACCAAGAGACCCAGTACTTC. It encodes CASSQSTGSYQETQYF. The chain combines TRBV4-1 with TRBJ2-5; TRBD1 matches 7 bases. V lost 2 bases and J lost 0; bases outside the gene matches: 6. Germline values: CDR1 MGHRA, CDR2 YSYEKL. This CDR3 is 16 amino acids long.